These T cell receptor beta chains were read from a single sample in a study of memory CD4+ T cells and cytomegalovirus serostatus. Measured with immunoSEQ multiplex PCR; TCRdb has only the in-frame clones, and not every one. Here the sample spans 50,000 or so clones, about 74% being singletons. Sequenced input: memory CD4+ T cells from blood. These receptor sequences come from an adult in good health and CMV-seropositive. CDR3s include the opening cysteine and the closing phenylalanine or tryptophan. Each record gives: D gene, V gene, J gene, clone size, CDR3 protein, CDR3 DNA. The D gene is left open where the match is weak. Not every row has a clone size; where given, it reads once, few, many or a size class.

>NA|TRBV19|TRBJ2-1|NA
CASSISPTGSSYNEQFF
TGTGCCAGTAGTATATCCCCCACAGGCAGCTCCTACAATGAGCAGTTCTTC
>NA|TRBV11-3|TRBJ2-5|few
CASSLGGTQYF
TGTGCCAGCAGCCTGGGTGGGACCCAGTACTTC
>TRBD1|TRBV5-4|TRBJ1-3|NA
CASSLELAGQGSSGNTIYF
TGTGCCAGCAGCTTAGAACTGGCCGGACAGGGCAGCTCTGGAAACACCATATATTTT
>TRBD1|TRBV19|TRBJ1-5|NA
CATKGQGVYQPQHF
TGTGCCACTAAAGGGCAGGGGGTCTATCAGCCCCAGCATTTT
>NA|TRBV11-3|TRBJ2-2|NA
CASSLDSITGELFF
TGTGCCAGCAGCTTAGATTCTATCACCGGGGAGCTGTTTTTT
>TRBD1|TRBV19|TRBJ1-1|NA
CATHQGAAEAFF
TGTGCCACCCACCAGGGGGCCGCTGAAGCTTTCTTT
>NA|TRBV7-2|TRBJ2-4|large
CASSPQGPSNIQYF
TGTGCCAGCAGCCCCCAGGGGCCATCAAACATTCAGTACTTC
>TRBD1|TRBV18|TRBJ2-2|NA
CASSPRGTAWAPGELFF
TGTGCCAGCTCACCGAGAGGGACAGCCTGGGCCCCCGGGGAGCTGTTTTTT
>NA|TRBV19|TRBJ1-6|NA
CASKDSYNSPLHF
TGTGCCAGTAAGGACTCCTATAATTCACCCCTCCACTTT
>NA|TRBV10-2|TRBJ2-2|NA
CASSESVSGELFF
TGCGCCAGCAGTGAGTCGGTTTCCGGGGAGCTGTTTTTT
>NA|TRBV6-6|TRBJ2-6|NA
CASSYSKTGANVLTF
TGTGCCAGCAGTTACTCCAAAACTGGGGCCAACGTCCTGACTTTC
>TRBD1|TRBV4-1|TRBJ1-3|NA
CASSQVSDRDPGNTIYF
TGCGCCAGCAGCCAAGTGAGCGACAGGGACCCTGGAAACACCATATATTTT
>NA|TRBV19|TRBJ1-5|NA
CASSGVAGNQPQHF
TGTGCCAGTAGTGGCGTTGCGGGCAATCAGCCCCAGCATTTT
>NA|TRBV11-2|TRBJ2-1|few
CASSLDPRGGMQFF
TGTGCCAGCAGCTTAGACCCCAGGGGAGGGATGCAGTTCTTC
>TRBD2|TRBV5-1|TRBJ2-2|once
CASSSGGADTGELFF
TGCGCCAGCAGTTCCGGGGGGGCGGACACCGGGGAGCTGTTTTTT
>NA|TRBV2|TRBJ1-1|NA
CASSDIGQDGRF
TGTGCCAGCAGTGACATAGGCCAGGACGGAAGGTTT
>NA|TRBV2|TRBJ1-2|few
CASTFRSTTNYGYTF
TGTGCCAGCACCTTTCGCAGCACAACTAACTATGGCTACACCTTC
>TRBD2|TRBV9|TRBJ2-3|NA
CASSALSLPGLTTADTQYF
TGTGCCAGCAGCGCCCTCTCTCTACCGGGACTAACTACCGCGGATACGCAGTATTTT
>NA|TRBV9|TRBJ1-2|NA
CASSSSLLGYGYTF
TGTGCCAGCAGCTCCAGCCTTCTGGGCTATGGCTACACCTTC
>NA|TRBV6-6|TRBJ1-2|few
CASSSGTLGYGYTF
TGTGCCAGCAGTAGCGGGACGCTCGGGTATGGCTACACCTTC
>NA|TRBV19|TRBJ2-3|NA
CASSTGLSRDTQYF
TGTGCCAGTAGTACGGGACTCTCCAGAGATACGCAGTATTTT
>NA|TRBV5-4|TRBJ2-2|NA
CASSGSGRNGVDGELFF
TGTGCCAGCAGCGGCTCCGGACGCAACGGGGTCGACGGGGAGCTGTTTTTT
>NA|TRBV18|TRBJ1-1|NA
CASSPGALESEAFF
TGTGCCAGCTCACCGGGGGCTTTGGAGAGTGAAGCTTTCTTT
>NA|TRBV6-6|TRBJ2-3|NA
CASSYGATARQDPQYF
TGTGCCAGCAGTTACGGGGCCACCGCGAGGCAGGACCCTCAGTATTTT
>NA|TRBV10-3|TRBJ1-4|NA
CAIRSGEGGEKLFF
TGTGCCATCAGATCGGGTGAGGGCGGTGAAAAACTGTTTTTT
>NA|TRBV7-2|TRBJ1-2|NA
CASSSPLGAVSGYTF
TGTGCCAGCAGCTCCCCCCTTGGGGCTGTTAGTGGCTACACCTTC
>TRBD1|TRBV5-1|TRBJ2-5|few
CASSLAAFRDRASTQYF
TGCGCCAGCAGCTTGGCGGCATTCCGGGACAGGGCCAGTACCCAGTACTTC
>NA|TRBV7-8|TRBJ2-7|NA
CASSLFQGGGVGEQYF
TGTGCCAGCAGCTTATTTCAGGGCGGGGGCGTGGGGGAGCAGTACTTC
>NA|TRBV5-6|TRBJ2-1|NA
CASTREHEQFF
TGTGCCAGCACCAGGGAGCATGAGCAGTTCTTC
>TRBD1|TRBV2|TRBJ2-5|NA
CASSGGQGAEETQYF
TGTGCCAGCAGTGGGGGACAGGGGGCTGAGGAGACCCAGTACTTC
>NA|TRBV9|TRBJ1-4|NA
CASSVALGTPSREKLFF
TGTGCCAGCAGCGTTGCTTTGGGGACACCCTCCCGAGAAAAACTGTTTTTT
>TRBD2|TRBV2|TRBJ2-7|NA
CASSELAGYEQYF
TGTGCCAGCAGTGAACTAGCGGGTTACGAGCAGTACTTC
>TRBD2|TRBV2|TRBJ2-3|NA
CASRQGTSGGTQYF
TGTGCCAGCAGGCAGGGGACTAGCGGAGGTACGCAGTATTTT
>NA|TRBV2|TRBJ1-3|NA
CASKTGKGSGNTIYF
TGTGCCAGCAAAACCGGGAAAGGCTCTGGAAACACCATATATTTT
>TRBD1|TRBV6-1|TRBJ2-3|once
CASSRQGVDTQYF
TGTGCCAGCAGCAGACAGGGGGTAGATACGCAGTATTTT
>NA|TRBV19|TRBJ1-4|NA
CASSQREVSEKLFF
TGTGCCAGTAGTCAGAGGGAAGTGAGTGAAAAACTGTTTTTT
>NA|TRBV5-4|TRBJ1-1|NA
CASSYSKYSDAIEAFF
TGTGCCAGCAGCTACAGCAAATACAGCGACGCCATAGAAGCTTTCTTT
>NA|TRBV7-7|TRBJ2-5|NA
CASSLQPTQETQYF
TGTGCTAGCAGCTTACAACCTACACAAGAGACCCAGTACTTC
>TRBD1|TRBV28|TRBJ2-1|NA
CASSLYGTGNHEQFF
TGTGCCAGCAGTTTATACGGGACAGGGAACCATGAGCAGTTCTTC
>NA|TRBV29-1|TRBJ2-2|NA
CSVSDRRNTGELFF
TGCAGCGTTTCGGACAGAAGGAACACCGGGGAGCTGTTTTTT
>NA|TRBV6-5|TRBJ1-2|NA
CASSYYSRPRVGGYTF
TGTGCCAGCAGTTACTACTCGAGACCCAGGGTGGGTGGCTACACCTTC
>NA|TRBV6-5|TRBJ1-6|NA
CASSRRGSPLHF
TGTGCCAGCAGCCGCAGGGGTTCACCCCTCCACTTT
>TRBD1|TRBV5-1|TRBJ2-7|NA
CASSLADRGYEQYF
TGCGCCAGCAGCTTGGCTGACAGGGGCTACGAGCAGTACTTC
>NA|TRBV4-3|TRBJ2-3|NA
CASSQEASTDTQYF
TGCGCCAGCAGCCAAGAGGCGAGCACAGATACGCAGTATTTT
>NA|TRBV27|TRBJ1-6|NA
CASSFGPDSPLHF
TGTGCCAGCAGTTTCGGCCCCGATTCACCCCTCCACTTT
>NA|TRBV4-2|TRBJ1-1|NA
CASSQEVGLNTEAFF
TGTGCCAGCAGCCAAGAGGTGGGATTGAACACTGAAGCTTTCTTT
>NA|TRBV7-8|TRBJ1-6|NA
CASSPANSPLHF
TGTGCCAGCAGCCCCGCTAATTCACCCCTCCACTTT
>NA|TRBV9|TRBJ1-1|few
CASSVARAGQAFF
TGTGCCAGCAGCGTAGCTAGGGCAGGGCAAGCTTTCTTT
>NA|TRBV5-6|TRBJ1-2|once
CASSTLDVTEEVNYGYTF
TGTGCCAGCAGCACATTGGACGTGACCGAGGAGGTTAACTATGGCTACACCTTC
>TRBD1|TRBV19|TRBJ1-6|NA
CASSIFATGSQSSYNSPLHF
TGTGCCAGTAGTATCTTTGCGACAGGGTCTCAGAGCTCCTATAATTCACCCCTCCACTTT
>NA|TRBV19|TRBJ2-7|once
CASSIDHRSYEQYF
TGTGCCAGTAGTATAGACCACCGCAGTTACGAGCAGTACTTC
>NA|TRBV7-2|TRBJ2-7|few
CASSLAGAENYEQYF
TGTGCCAGCAGCTTAGCGGGGGCTGAAAACTACGAGCAGTACTTC
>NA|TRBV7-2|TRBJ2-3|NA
CASSLLRNTDTQYF
TGTGCCAGCAGCTTGCTTAGGAACACAGATACGCAGTATTTT
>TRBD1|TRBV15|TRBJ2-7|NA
CATSRDRDRVGDEQYF
TGTGCCACCAGCAGAGATCGGGACAGGGTGGGTGACGAGCAGTACTTC
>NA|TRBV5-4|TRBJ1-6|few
CASSLERVSPLHF
TGTGCCAGCAGCTTGGAGAGGGTGTCACCCCTCCACTTT